This TCR beta chain appears in the sequencing data of a study of T-cell memory formation after mild COVID-19. CDR1 and CDR2 (germline): SEHNR, FQNEAQ (reference sequence). CDR3 length equals 17 residues. J gave up 0 bases and V 5 bases, and 12 bases lay outside the gene matches. This clonotype was counted between two and nine times. Each CDR3 protein is one row after TCRdb ran MiXCR on the 5' RACE reads. The data show fewer than 60,000 distinct CDR3 sequences, around 30% seen once. This rearrangement joins TRBV7-9 to TRBJ2-7; 8 bases line up with TRBD1. The clonotype was recovered from a man in his late teens or twenties who had mild COVID-19 (a few samples of this study predate the infection). Cell type and time point are not known. Material: PBMCs or a T cell subset sorted from them (not recorded which). The CDR3 here is CASSPPTGVRNSYEQYF. The CDR3 DNA reads TGTGCCAGCAGCCCCCCGACAGGGGTCCGAAACTCCTACGAGCAGTACTTC.